The entry that follows covers one T cell receptor (beta chain) sequence. Its antigen is not known. The sample originates from a study of cytomegalovirus exposure and HLA in healthy donors. Regarding the study as a whole: Exclusion as indistinguishable affected some V segments, including TRBV6-2 and TRBV6-3.

The PCR employed 60 Vbeta primers together with 13 Jbeta primers. Data came from immunoSEQ multiplex PCR; TCRdb stores just in-frame clones and leaves some out. This sample contains tens of thousands of clones. The CDR3 is 14 amino acids. Per germline, CDR1 SGDLS and CDR2 YYNGEE. V lost 0 bases, J lost 11 bases, and 10 bases stayed unmatched. This chain links TRBV9 with TRBJ2-5, with 7 positions matching TRBD1. The TCR was taken from a woman aged 25 to 39 in good health and CMV-seropositive. The sequencing sample was made of PBMCs. As DNA, the CDR3 is TGTGCCAGCAGCGTAGACGGGACAGTGGGGGAGCAGTACTTC. Translating it yields CASSVDGTVGEQYF. The whole variable domain, filled in from reference TRBV9 and TRBJ2-5, reads DSGVTQTPKHLITATGQRVTLRCSPRSGDLSVYWYQQSLDQGLQFLIQYYNGEERAKGNILERFSAQQFPDLHSELNLSSLELGDSALYFCASSVDGTVGEQYFGPGTRLLVL.